Described below is a single TCR beta chain sequence and its context. Some clones are missing from TCRdb's copy, which holds only in-frame ones; the method was immunoSEQ multiplex PCR. The data hold roughly 2,000,000 clones, with roughly 94% observed a single time. V was trimmed by 4 bases and J by 2 bases, leaving 15 bases between them. This CDR3 has 16 residues. Germline lookup yields CDR1 MDHEN and CDR2 SYDVKM. The naive CD8 subset, CD45RO-negative cells positively selected for CCR7, excluded terminally differentiated effector memory CD45RA+ cells. This specimen comes from a study of shared clonotypes between healthy human individuals. Study-wide background: Each donor contributed plates that comprised three CD4 naive, three CD4 memory, two CD8 naive and one CD8 memory.

The sequenced sample was naive CD8+ T cells sorted from blood. This TCR was recovered from a man younger than 30 in good health. This chain links TRBV28 with TRBJ2-4; TRBD1 or TRBD2 may be the D gene (5 bases each). CDR3 sequence (DNA): TGTGCCAGCAGTTCCCAGGGAGAGGAGACCAAAAACATTCAGTACTTC. This codes for CASSSQGEETKNIQYF.